This T cell receptor (beta chain) was recorded in a study of blood T cell repertoires in COVID-19. Study summary: T cells, B-cell-depleted T cells, or PBMCs supplied cDNA or gDNA.

Under the authors' procedure: Researchers report that nucleated cell counts were estimated from reference gene primer amplification. TCRdb's copy holds only in-frame clones and misses some; the assay was immunoSEQ multiplex PCR. V, J and clone size reflect that table, while D and trimming were determined from the DNA. The table has some 350,000 clones, more than 75% seen once. CDR3 length: 18 amino acids. The germline CDR1 and CDR2 sequences are SEHNR and FQNEAQ (reference sequence). Trimming left V 3 bases short and J 7 bases short, with 27 bases between. In terms of age and location, participants ranged from about 18 to 89 years and lived in under 30 US areas. Allocation to cohorts depended on clinical history reported by the participants.

Sequenced sample: PBMCs or T cells enriched from blood (not recorded which). The clonotype originates from a woman in her twenties or thirties who had recovered from COVID-19. V and J are TRBV7-9 and TRBJ1-2; D is perhaps TRBD1 (6 bases). The CDR3 bases are TGTGCCAGCAGCTTGATGGCGGCAGGGGAAACCCTTAGGGGTGGCTACACCTTC. This codes for CASSLMAAGETLRGGYTF.